This TCR beta chain originates from a study of cytomegalovirus exposure and HLA in healthy donors. Study-level findings and limits: A missense DCLRE1C variant was associated with V- and J-gene trimming of TCR beta chains in a later analysis, and an independent cohort replicated the association. A later analysis found common viral pathogens apparently linked to several of the most significant clusters.

Turning to this clone: What it recognizes is unknown.

Germline V gives CDR1 KGHSH, CDR2 LQKENI. V lost 3 bases and J lost 1, with 9 bases in between. The CDR3 length is 14 residues. Researchers ran the PCR with 60 Vbeta and 13 Jbeta primers. Sequencing was performed with immunoSEQ multiplex PCR; in TCRdb, only in-frame clones are kept and a portion is missing. The sample shows roughly 200,000 clones, roughly 85% of them seen only once. The source is a woman in her twenties or thirties in good health and CMV-seropositive. The source material was PBMCs. V gene TRBV18 combines with J gene TRBJ2-5; D is perhaps TRBD2 (6 bases). This CDR3 is CASSPRGFQETQYF. The CDR3, as DNA: TGTGCCAGCTCACCGCGGGGATTCCAAGAGACCCAGTACTTC.